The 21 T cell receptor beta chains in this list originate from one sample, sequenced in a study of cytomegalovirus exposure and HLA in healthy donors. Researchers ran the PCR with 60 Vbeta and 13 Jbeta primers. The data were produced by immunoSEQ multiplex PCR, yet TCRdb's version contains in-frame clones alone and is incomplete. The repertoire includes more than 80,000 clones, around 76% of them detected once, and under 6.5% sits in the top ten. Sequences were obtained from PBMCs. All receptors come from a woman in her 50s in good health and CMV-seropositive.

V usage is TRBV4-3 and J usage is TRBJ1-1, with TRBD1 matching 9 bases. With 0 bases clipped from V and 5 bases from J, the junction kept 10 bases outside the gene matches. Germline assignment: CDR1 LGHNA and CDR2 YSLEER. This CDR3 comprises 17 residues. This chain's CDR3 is CASSQDHLNRGRTEAFF. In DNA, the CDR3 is TGCGCCAGCAGCCAAGATCACCTGAACAGGGGGCGGACTGAAGCTTTCTTT.

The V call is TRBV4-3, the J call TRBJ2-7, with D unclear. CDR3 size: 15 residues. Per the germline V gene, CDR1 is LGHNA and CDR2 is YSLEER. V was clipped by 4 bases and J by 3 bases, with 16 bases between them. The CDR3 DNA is TGCGCCAGCAGCCGGCATGCAGAACCCTTCTACGAGCAGTACTTC. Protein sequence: CASSRHAEPFYEQYF.

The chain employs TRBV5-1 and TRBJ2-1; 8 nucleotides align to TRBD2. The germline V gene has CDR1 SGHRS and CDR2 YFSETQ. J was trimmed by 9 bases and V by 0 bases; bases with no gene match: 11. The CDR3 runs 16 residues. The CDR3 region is CASSLEGLVMGGEQFF. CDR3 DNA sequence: TGCGCCAGCAGCTTGGAGGGACTAGTCATGGGGGGTGAGCAGTTCTTC.

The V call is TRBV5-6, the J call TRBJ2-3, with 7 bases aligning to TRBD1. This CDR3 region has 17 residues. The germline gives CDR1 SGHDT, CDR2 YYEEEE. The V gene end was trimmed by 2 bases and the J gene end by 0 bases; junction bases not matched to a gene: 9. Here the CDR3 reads CASSFTGENNSTDTQYF. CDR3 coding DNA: TGTGCCAGCAGCTTTACAGGGGAAAATAATAGCACAGATACGCAGTATTTT.

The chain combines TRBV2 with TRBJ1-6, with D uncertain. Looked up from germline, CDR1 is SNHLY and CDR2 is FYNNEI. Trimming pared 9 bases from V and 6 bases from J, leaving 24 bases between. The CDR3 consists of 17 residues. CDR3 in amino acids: CASRPRTLSRINSPLHF. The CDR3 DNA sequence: TGTGCCAGTCGACCGCGGACTCTGAGTCGGATTAATTCACCCCTCCACTTT.

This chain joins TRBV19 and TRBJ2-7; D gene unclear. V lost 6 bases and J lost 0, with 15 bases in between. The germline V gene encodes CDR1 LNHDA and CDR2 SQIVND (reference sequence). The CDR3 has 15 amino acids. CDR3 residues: CASRRYSRFSYEQYF. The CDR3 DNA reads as TGTGCCAGTAGACGGTACAGCCGATTCTCCTACGAGCAGTACTTC.

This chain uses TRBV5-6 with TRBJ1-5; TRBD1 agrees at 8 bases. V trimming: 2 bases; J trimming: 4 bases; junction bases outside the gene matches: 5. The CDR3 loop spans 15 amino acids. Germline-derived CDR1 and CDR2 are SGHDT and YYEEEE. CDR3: CASSFGQGNNQPQHF. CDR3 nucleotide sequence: TGTGCCAGCAGCTTCGGACAGGGCAATAATCAGCCCCAGCATTTT.

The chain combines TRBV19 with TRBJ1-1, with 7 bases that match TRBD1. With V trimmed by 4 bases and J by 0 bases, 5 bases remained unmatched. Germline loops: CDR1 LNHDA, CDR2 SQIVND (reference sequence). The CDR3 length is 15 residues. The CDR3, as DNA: TGTGCCAGTAGTAAGCATAGGGGGCTGAACACTGAAGCTTTCTTT. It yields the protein CASSKHRGLNTEAFF.

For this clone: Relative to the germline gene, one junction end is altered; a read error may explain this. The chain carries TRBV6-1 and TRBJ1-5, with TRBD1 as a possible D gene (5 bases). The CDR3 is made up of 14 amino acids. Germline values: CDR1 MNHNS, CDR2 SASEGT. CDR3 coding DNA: TGTGCCAGCAGTGAAGCAGGGGCCCATCAGCTCCAGCATTTT. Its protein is CASSEAGAHQLQHF.

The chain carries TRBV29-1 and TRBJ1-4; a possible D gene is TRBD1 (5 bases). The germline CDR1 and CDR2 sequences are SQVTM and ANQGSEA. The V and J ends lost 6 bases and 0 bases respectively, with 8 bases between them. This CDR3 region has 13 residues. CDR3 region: CSVQGATNEKLFF. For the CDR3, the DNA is TGCAGCGTGCAGGGTGCAACTAATGAAAAACTGTTTTTT. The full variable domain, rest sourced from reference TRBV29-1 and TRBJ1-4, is SAVISQKPSRDICQRGTSLTIQCQVDSQVTMMFWYRQQPGQSLTLIATANQGSEATYESGFVIDKFPISRPNLTFSTLTVSNMSPEDSSIYLCSVQGATNEKLFFGSGTQLSVL.

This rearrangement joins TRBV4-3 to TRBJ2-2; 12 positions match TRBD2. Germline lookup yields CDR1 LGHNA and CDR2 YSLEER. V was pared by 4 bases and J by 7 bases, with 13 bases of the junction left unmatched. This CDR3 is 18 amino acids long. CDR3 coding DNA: TGCGCCAGCAGCCGAGAGGTACTAGCGGGGGGTGCTGGCGGGGAGCTGTTTTTT. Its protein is CASSREVLAGGAGGELFF.

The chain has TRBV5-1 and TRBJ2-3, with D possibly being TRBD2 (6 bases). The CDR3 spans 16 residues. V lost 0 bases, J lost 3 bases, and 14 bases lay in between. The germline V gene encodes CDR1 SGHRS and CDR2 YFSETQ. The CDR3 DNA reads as TGCGCCAGCAGCTTGGGGGCCCCCGGAGGGACAGATACGCAGTATTTT. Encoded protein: CASSLGAPGGTDTQYF.

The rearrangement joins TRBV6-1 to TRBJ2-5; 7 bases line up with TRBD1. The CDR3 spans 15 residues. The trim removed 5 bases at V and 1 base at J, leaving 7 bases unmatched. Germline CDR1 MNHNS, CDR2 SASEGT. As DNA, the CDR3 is TGTGCCAGCAGTCCAGGGGGACGGGTCCAAGAGACCCAGTACTTC. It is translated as CASSPGGRVQETQYF.

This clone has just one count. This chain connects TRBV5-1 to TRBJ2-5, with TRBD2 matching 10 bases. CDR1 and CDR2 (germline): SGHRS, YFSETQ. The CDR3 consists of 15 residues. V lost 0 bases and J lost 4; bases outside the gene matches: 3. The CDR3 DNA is TGCGCCAGCAGCTTGGCACTAGCGGGGACAGAGACCCAGTACTTC. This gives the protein CASSLALAGTETQYF.

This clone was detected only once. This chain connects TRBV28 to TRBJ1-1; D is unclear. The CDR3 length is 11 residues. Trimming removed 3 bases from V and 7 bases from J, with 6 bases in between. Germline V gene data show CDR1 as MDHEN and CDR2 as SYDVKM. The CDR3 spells CASSFSSEAFF. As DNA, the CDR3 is TGTGCCAGCAGTTTCTCCAGTGAAGCTTTCTTT.

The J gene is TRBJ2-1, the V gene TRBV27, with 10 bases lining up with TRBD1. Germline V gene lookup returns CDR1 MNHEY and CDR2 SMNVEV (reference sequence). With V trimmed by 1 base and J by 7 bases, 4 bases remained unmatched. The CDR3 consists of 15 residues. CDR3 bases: TGTGCCAGCAGTTTATGGGACAGGGGATCGAATGAGCAGTTCTTC. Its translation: CASSLWDRGSNEQFF.

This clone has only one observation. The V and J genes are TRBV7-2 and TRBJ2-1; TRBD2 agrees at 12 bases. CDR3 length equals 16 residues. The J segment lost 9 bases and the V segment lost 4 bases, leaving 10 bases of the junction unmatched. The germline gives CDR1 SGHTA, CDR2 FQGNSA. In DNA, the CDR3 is TGTGCCAGCAGCTCCTTGGGGCTAGCGGGGGGGGTTGAGCAGTTCTTC. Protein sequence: CASSSLGLAGGVEQFF.

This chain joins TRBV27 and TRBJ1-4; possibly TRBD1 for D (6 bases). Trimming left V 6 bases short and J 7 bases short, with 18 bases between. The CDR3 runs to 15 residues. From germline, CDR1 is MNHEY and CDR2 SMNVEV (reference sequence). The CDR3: CASRPLGGVGEKLFF. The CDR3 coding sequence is TGTGCCAGCAGACCCCTAGGGGGTGTAGGTGAAAAACTGTTTTTT.

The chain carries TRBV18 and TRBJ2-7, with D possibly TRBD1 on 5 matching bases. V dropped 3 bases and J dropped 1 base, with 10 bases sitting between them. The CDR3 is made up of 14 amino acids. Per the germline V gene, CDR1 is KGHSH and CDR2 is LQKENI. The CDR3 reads CASSPRTKSYEQYF. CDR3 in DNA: TGTGCCAGCTCACCCAGGACAAAGTCCTACGAGCAGTACTTC.

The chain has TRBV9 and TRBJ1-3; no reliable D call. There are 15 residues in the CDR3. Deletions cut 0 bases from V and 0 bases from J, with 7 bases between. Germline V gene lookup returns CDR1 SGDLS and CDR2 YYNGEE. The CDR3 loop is CASSVGWSSGNTIYF. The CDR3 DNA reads TGTGCCAGCAGCGTAGGCTGGAGCTCTGGAAACACCATATATTTT.

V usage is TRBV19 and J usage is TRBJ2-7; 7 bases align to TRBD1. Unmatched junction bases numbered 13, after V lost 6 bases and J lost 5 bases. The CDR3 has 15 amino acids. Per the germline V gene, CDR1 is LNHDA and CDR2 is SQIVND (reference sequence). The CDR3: CASSNPGGSLDEQYF. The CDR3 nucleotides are TGTGCCAGTAGCAACCCAGGGGGATCCTTGGACGAGCAGTACTTC.